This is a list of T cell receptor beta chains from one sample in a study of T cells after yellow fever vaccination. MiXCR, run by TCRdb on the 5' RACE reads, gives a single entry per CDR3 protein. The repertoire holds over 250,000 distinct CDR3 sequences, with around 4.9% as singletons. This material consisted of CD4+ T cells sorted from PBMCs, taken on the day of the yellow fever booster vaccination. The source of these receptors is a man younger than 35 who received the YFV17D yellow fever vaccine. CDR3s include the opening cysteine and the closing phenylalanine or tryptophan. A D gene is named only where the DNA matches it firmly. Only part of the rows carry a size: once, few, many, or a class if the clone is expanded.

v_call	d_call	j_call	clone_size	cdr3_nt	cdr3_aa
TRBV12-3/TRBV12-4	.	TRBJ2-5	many	TGTGCCAGCAGATTAGGGCAGGGGGAGACCCAGTACTTC	CASRLGQGETQYF
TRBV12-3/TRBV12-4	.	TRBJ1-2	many	TGTGCCAGCAGTTTGGGTGATGGTTCTTATAACTATGGCTACACCTTC	CASSLGDGSYNYGYTF
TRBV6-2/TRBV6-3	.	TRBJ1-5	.	TGTGCCAGCAGTTACTCGCCTTCACAGGGAGTTTATAGCAATCAGCCCCAGCATTTT	CASSYSPSQGVYSNQPQHF
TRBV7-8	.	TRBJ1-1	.	TGTGCCAGCAGTCTCAGGGACACACACACTGAAGCTTTCTTT	CASSLRDTHTEAFF
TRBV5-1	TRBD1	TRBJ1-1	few	TGCGCCAGCAGCTTGGGGCGGACAGGGACGAACACTGAAGCTTTCTTT	CASSLGRTGTNTEAFF
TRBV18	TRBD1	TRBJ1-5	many	TGTGCCAGCACCCGGGACAGGGGGAGCAATCAGCCCCAGCATTTT	CASTRDRGSNQPQHF
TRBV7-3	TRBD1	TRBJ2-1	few	TGTGCCAGCAGCTCCGACAGGGAAAATGAGCAGTTCTTC	CASSSDRENEQFF
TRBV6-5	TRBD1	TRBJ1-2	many	TGTGCCACCAAACCTCAGACAGGGGCCAATAACTATGGCTACACCTTC	CATKPQTGANNYGYTF
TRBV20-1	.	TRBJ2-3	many	TGCAGTGCTACCTCGACCAGCCGGGGAGATACGCAGTATTTT	CSATSTSRGDTQYF
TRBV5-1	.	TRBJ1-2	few	TGCGCCAGCAGCTTCGGGCTCGGAGGCTACACCTTC	CASSFGLGGYTF
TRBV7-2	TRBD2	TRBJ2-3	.	TGTGCCAGCAGCTCCCTAGCGGGAACCACAGATACGCAGTATTTT	CASSSLAGTTDTQYF
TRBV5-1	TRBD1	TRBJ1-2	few	TGCGCCAGCAGCTACCGGGACAGGACTGCTGGCTACACCTTC	CASSYRDRTAGYTF
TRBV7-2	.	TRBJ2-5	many	TGTGCCAGCAGCTTAGAGGGGTTCGGGGAGACCCAGTACTTC	CASSLEGFGETQYF
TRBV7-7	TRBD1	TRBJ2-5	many	TGTGCTAGCAGCCCCCAGGGGGTTGGAGAGACCCAGTACTTC	CASSPQGVGETQYF
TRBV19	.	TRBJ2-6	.	TGTGCCAGTAGTATTTTAGGGGTGGTATCTGGGGCCAACGTCCTGACTTTC	CASSILGVVSGANVLTF
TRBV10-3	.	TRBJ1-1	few	TGTGCCATCAGTGAGTCTCCGGGTGGCGGTGAGAACACTGAAGCTTTCTTT	CAISESPGGGENTEAFF
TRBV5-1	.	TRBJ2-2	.	TGCGCCAGCAGCTTGCAGGTGTCGGGTCTGGCCGGGGAGCTGTTTTTT	CASSLQVSGLAGELFF
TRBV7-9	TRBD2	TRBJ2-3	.	TGTGCCAGCAGCTTACAGGGAGGGGTAGAGTATTTT	CASSLQGGVEYF
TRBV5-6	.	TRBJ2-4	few	TGTGCCAGCAGCTTTCGAGGAAACATTCAGTACTTC	CASSFRGNIQYF
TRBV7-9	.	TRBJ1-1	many	TGTGCCAGCAGCGAGATCGGGGGGAACACTGAAGCTTTCTTT	CASSEIGGNTEAFF
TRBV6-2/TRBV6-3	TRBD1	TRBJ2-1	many	TGTGCCAGCAGTTGGACAGGGCATGGCAATGAGCAGTTCTTC	CASSWTGHGNEQFF
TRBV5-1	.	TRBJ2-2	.	TGCGCCAGCAGCTATACCGGGGGATCCACCGGGGAGCTGTTTTTT	CASSYTGGSTGELFF
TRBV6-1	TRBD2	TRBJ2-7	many	TGTGCCAGCAGTGGGACTAGCGGGGGGACAGAGCAGTACTTC	CASSGTSGGTEQYF
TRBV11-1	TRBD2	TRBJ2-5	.	TGTGCCAGCAGCTTAGAACTAGCGAAGACACAAGAGACCCAGTACTTC	CASSLELAKTQETQYF
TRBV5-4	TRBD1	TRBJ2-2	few	TGTGCCAGCAGCTTGGCGGGGCGGGACAGGGGGTCTGGCGGGGAGCTGTTTTTT	CASSLAGRDRGSGGELFF
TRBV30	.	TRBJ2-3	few	TGTGCCTGGAGTCCGGGGAGCACAGATACGCAGTATTTT	CAWSPGSTDTQYF
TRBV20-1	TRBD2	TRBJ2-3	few	TGCAGTGCTAGAAAGCGGGGGAACACAGATACGCAGTATTTT	CSARKRGNTDTQYF
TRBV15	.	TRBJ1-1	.	TGTGCCACCAGCACCCTAGGGGGGGTTTTTTACGGTAGCGCTGAAGCTTTCTTT	CATSTLGGVFYGSAEAFF
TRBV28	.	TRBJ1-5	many	TGTGCCAGCAGTTTATACAAGCAGCCCCAGCATTTT	CASSLYKQPQHF
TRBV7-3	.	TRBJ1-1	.	TGTGCCAGCAGCCCTTCCATGAACACTGAAGCTTTCTTT	CASSPSMNTEAFF
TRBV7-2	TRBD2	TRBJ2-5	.	TGTGCCTCCTGGAGCGGGGGAGGGGAGACCCAGTACTTC	CASWSGGGETQYF
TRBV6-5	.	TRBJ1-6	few	TGTGCCAGCAGTTACTCACGGGACCCCTATAATTCACCCCTCCACTTT	CASSYSRDPYNSPLHF
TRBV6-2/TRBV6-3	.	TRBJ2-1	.	TGTGCCAGCAACCACGCTTGGGACACCTACAATGAGCAGTTCTTC	CASNHAWDTYNEQFF
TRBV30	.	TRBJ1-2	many	TGTGCCTGGAGTGGGATCAGGAGAAATGGCTACACCTTC	CAWSGIRRNGYTF
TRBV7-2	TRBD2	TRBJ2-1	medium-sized	TGTGCCAGCAGCTTAAGTAGCGGGGGGCTGTATGAGCAGTTCTTC	CASSLSSGGLYEQFF
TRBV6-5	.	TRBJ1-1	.	TGTGCCAGCAGTTACCCCGGGGCGGGGGACACTGAAGCTTTCTTT	CASSYPGAGDTEAFF
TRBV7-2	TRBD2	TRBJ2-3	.	TGTGCCAGCAGCTTTCAAGGCGGGGGAACAGATACGCAGTATTTT	CASSFQGGGTDTQYF
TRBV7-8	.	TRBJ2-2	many	TGTGCCAGCCGAGGTCAGCTGAACACCGGGGAGCTGTTTTTT	CASRGQLNTGELFF
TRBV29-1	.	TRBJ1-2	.	TGCAGCACCGGATCCCTCCGGGGCTATGGCTACACCTTC	CSTGSLRGYGYTF
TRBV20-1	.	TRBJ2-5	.	TGCAGTGCTAGAAACTCCGTACCGGGGAAAGAGACCCAGTACTTC	CSARNSVPGKETQYF
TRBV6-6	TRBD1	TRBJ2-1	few	TGTGCCAGCAGTTACGGACAGGGGGAAGAAGAGCAGTTCTTC	CASSYGQGEEEQFF
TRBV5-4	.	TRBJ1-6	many	TGTGCCAGCAGCTCCCAGGGAATGAGGACACCCCTCCACTTT	CASSSQGMRTPLHF
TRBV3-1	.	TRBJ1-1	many	TGTGCCAGCAGCCCACGGGCGGGTGTAACTGAAGCTTTCTTT	CASSPRAGVTEAFF
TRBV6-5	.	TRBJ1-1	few	TGTGCCAGCAGGCTCAGGGTCGGTGAAGCTTTCTTT	CASRLRVGEAFF
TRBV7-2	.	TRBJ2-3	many	TGTGCCAGCAGCACTACTGGAGTCAGGGTATCAGTAGATACGCAGTATTTT	CASSTTGVRVSVDTQYF
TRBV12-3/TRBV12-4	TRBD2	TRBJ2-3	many	TGTGCCAGCAGGACTACTAGCGGGCCCCTAAATACGCAGTATTTT	CASRTTSGPLNTQYF
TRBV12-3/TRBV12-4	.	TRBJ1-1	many	TGTGCCAGCAGCTTAGGCAGGGGCACTGAAGCTTTCTTT	CASSLGRGTEAFF
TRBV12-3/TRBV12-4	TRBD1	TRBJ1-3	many	TGTGCCAGCACTTTACAGGGGGCTGGAAACACCATATATTTT	CASTLQGAGNTIYF
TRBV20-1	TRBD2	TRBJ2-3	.	TGCAGTGCTAGAGCTAGCGGCGATACGCAGTATTTT	CSARASGDTQYF
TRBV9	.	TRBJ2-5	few	TGTGCCAGCAGCGTAGCTCCAGGGAAAGAGACCCAGTACTTC	CASSVAPGKETQYF
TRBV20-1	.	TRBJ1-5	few	TGCAGTGCTAGACCCGGGGGAAATAGCAATCAGCCCCAGCATTTT	CSARPGGNSNQPQHF
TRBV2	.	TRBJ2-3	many	TGTGCCAGCAGTGAACCAGATACGCAGTATTTT	CASSEPDTQYF
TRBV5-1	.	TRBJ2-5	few	TGCGCCAGCAAGGAGGCCCCGGAGGGAACCCAGTACTTC	CASKEAPEGTQYF
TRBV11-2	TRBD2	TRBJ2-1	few	TGTGCCAGCAGCTTAGGGACTAGCGGGGGGGCCGAGCAGTTCTTC	CASSLGTSGGAEQFF
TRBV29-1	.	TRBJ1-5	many	TGCAGCGTTGTTCAGGGGATGAATCAGCCCCAGCATTTT	CSVVQGMNQPQHF